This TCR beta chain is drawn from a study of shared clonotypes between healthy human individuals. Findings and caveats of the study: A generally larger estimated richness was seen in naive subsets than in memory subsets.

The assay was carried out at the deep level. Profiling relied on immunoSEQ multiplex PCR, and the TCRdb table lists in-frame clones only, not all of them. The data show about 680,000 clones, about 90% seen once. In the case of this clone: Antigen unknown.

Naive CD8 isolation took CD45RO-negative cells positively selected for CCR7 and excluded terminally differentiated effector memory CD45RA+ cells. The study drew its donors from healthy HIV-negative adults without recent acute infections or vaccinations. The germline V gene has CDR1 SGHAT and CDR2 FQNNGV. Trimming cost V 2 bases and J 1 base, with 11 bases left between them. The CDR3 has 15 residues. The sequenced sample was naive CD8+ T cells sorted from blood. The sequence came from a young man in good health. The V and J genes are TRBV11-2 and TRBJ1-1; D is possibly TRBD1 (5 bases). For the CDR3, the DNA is TGTGCCAGCAGCTTACGCAGGGCGGCGAACACTGAAGCTTTCTTT. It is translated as CASSLRRAANTEAFF.